The next 27 T cell receptor beta chains were all read from a single sample in a study of blood T cells in healthy people across ages. Using a J-beta primer mix together with a sample-barcoded 5' primer, a second PCR was run for roughly 7 to 11 cycles. MiXCR, applied by TCRdb to the 5' RACE reads, yields one record per CDR3 protein. The sample holds roughly 800,000 distinct CDR3 sequences, under 30% seen once. A further study also used this sample, focusing on T cells of mothers and their children.

Sequenced input: blood. The receptor set was obtained from a boy between 10 and 17 years old in good health.

This clonotype was detected only once. The J gene is TRBJ2-1, the V gene TRBV2; D is perhaps TRBD2 (5 bases). This CDR3 has 13 residues. V gave up 6 bases and J gave up 10 bases, with 16 bases separating them. Germline CDR1 is SNHLY and CDR2 is FYNNEI. The CDR3 loop reads CASRPTSYWEQFF. CDR3 nucleotides: TGTGCCAGCAGACCCACTAGTTATTGGGAGCAGTTCTTC.

V is TRBV20-1 and J is TRBJ1-4; D unresolved. V lost 0 bases, J lost 5 bases, and 13 bases lay in between. The CDR3 has 15 residues. Looked up from germline, CDR1 is DFQATT and CDR2 is SNEGSKA (reference sequence). The CDR3 bases are TGCAGTGCTAGAGATGGAGAGCAGTTCAATGAAAAACTGTTTTTT. Translated: CSARDGEQFNEKLFF.

This chain uses TRBV4-1 with TRBJ2-3, with D uncertain. Germline V CDR1 and CDR2: MGHRA, YSYEKL. The CDR3 consists of 14 residues. V gave up 1 base and J gave up 1 base, with 6 bases separating them. Here the CDR3 reads CASSQGWGTDTQYF. Here the CDR3 DNA reads TGCGCCAGCAGCCAAGGATGGGGCACAGATACGCAGTATTTT.

This clonotype was found a few times. The CDR3 loop is CASRSQGLETQYF. For the CDR3, the DNA is TGTGCCAGCAGATCACAGGGTTTGGAGACCCAGTACTTC. The chain employs TRBV14 and TRBJ2-5; D perhaps matches TRBD1 (6 bases). There are 13 residues in the CDR3. Deletions cut 6 bases from V and 5 bases from J, with 13 bases between. Germline V gene sequence: CDR1 SGHDN, CDR2 FVKESK.

Only a few counts were recorded for this clonotype. The genes are TRBV6-2 or TRBV6-3 and TRBJ2-7, with a weak D call TRBD2 (5 bases). CDR3 length: 14 residues. Between the trimmed V and J ends, which lost 7 bases and 12 bases, there was a span of 25 bases. Germline CDR1 is MNHEY and CDR2 is SVGEGT. CDR3 in amino acids: CASTPTLSGFQPYF. In DNA, the CDR3 is TGTGCCAGCACCCCCACGCTCTCGGGGTTTCAACCGTACTTC.

This chain uses TRBV5-1 with TRBJ2-1; TRBD2 matches 10 bases. The CDR3 consists of 17 residues. Germline lookup yields CDR1 SGHRS and CDR2 YFSETQ. The V segment lost 2 bases and the J segment 0 bases; nucleotides outside the gene matches: 5. The CDR3 DNA sequence: TGCGCCAGCAGCTTTTCAGCGGGGGGGATCTCCTACAATGAGCAGTTCTTC. Translating it yields CASSFSAGGISYNEQFF.

This clonotype showed up just a few times. The chain recombines TRBV25-1 with TRBJ2-5, with 9 bases identical to TRBD2. This CDR3 comprises 15 residues. CDR1 is MGHDK, CDR2 SYGVNS, per germline. V shed 8 bases, J shed 1 base, and the junction held 8 bases outside the gene matches. The CDR3 DNA reads as TGTGCCAGCTTACCGCGCGGGGGGGCCCAAGAGACCCAGTACTTC. Translation gives CASLPRGGAQETQYF. The complete variable domain, with remaining parts taken from reference TRBV25-1 and TRBJ2-5, reads EADIYQTPRYLVIGTGKKITLECSQTMGHDKMYWYQQDPGMELHLIHYSYGVNSTEKGDLSSESTVSRIRTEHFPLTLESARPSHTSQYLCASLPRGGAQETQYFGPGTRLLVL.

V gene TRBV30 combines with J gene TRBJ2-3; 9 bases line up with TRBD1. The CDR3 sequence is 16 residues long. V gave up 1 base and J gave up 5 bases; unmatched junction bases: 10. CDR1 is GTSNPN, CDR2 SVGIG, per germline (reference sequence). The CDR3 sequence is CAWSGTTGGKGDTQYF. The CDR3 coding sequence is TGTGCCTGGAGTGGGACGACAGGGGGGAAAGGAGATACGCAGTATTTT.

The sample holds a few counts of this clonotype. The CDR3 loop is CSARQGTEAFF. The CDR3 DNA is TGCAGTGCTCGACAGGGGACTGAAGCTTTCTTT. The chain uses TRBV20-1 and TRBJ1-1; 8 bases align to TRBD1. The CDR3 contains 11 residues. V shed 5 bases and J 5 bases; nucleotides not matched to a gene: 1. Germline V gives CDR1 DFQATT, CDR2 SNEGSKA (reference sequence).

The rearrangement joins TRBV28 to TRBJ1-2, with TRBD1 identical over 7 bases. CDR3 length: 14 amino acids. With 6 bases clipped from V and 2 bases from J, the junction kept 6 bases outside the gene matches. Germline assignment: CDR1 MDHEN and CDR2 SYDVKM. The chain's CDR3 is CASRIQGGNYGYTF. In nucleotides, the CDR3 is TGTGCCAGCAGGATTCAGGGGGGGAACTATGGCTACACCTTC.

This clonotype showed up just a few times. This chain joins TRBV6-5 and TRBJ1-1; unclear D gene. Germline V gene lookup returns CDR1 MNHEY and CDR2 SVGAGI. CDR3 length: 11 residues. The V end was cut by 5 bases, the J end by 7 bases, with 8 bases between. For the CDR3, the DNA is TGTGCCAGCAGTCGCGGCCGTGAAGCTTTCTTT. Protein sequence: CASSRGREAFF.

The chain has TRBV5-1 and TRBJ1-1; 7 nucleotides agree with TRBD1. Germline CDR1 and CDR2: SGHRS and YFSETQ. The CDR3 has 14 residues. V trimming: 4 bases; J trimming: 6 bases; junction bases outside the gene matches: 9. This chain's CDR3 is CASSPLDRDAEAFF. DNA for the CDR3: TGCGCCAGCAGCCCGCTAGACAGGGACGCTGAAGCTTTCTTT. The full variable domain, its missing parts supplied by reference TRBV5-1 and TRBJ1-1, is KAGVTQTPRYLIKTRGQQVTLSCSPISGHRSVSWYQQTPGQGLQFLFEYFSETQRNKGNFPGRFSGRQFSNSRSEMNVSTLELGDSALYLCASSPLDRDAEAFFGQGTRLTVV.

This clonotype was recorded a few times. The J gene is TRBJ1-1, the V gene TRBV5-1, with unresolved D. Per germline, CDR1 SGHRS and CDR2 YFSETQ. The length of the CDR3 is 14 residues. V lost 0 bases to trimming and J lost 1 base, with 7 bases between them. As DNA, the CDR3 is TGCGCCAGCAGCTTGGAGCAACCGAACACTGAAGCTTTCTTT. Translation: CASSLEQPNTEAFF.

The V and J genes are TRBV6-2 or TRBV6-3 and TRBJ2-1; 10 bases fit TRBD2. CDR1 is MNHEY, CDR2 SVGEGT, per germline. The ends lost 2 bases at V and 8 bases at J; junction bases unmatched: 9. This CDR3 has 16 residues. In DNA, the CDR3 is TGTGCCAGCAGTTACGGGCTAGCGGGGGTTCAAGATGAGCAGTTCTTC. As protein: CASSYGLAGVQDEQFF.

The V gene is TRBV3-1, the J gene TRBJ1-6; D ambiguous. The V end was cut by 4 bases, the J end by 7 bases, with 11 bases between. This CDR3 region has 14 residues. Germline CDR1 and CDR2: LGHDT and YNNKEL (reference sequence). The chain's CDR3 is CASSPAEDNSPLHF. The CDR3 coding sequence is TGTGCCAGCAGCCCCGCCGAGGACAATTCACCCCTCCACTTT.

About this clonotype itself: This sequence may be a read error, since a much larger clone differs from it by one base. The chain joins TRBV4-2 to TRBJ2-5, with a possible D match to TRBD2 (7 bases). The DNA end is a closer match to TRBJ2-1, so the J assignment may be wrong. The CDR3 is made up of 15 amino acids. The V gene's germline CDR1 is LGHNA and CDR2 YNFKEQ. The CDR3 nucleotides are TGTGCCAGCAGCCGAATGAGGGGGGCGGGGGATGAGCAGTTCTTC. Its translation is CASSRMRGAGDEQFF.

This chain links TRBV5-1 with TRBJ2-5, with D uncertain. V dropped 3 bases and J dropped 0 bases, with 12 bases sitting between them. The CDR3 is 15 residues long. Germline CDR1 SGHRS, CDR2 YFSETQ. The CDR3, as DNA: TGCGCCAGCAGCTCGACTGGGCGGTACCAAGAGACCCAGTACTTC. It encodes CASSSTGRYQETQYF.

This sequence joins TRBV5-1 and TRBJ2-3; a weak D match, TRBD1 (6 bases). V lost 6 bases and J 0 bases, leaving 11 bases between the germline ends. Per the germline V gene, CDR1 is SGHRS and CDR2 is YFSETQ. The CDR3 runs 14 residues. The CDR3 is CASTQGKSTDTQYF. CDR3 bases: TGCGCCAGCACTCAGGGGAAAAGCACAGATACGCAGTATTTT.

This clonotype occurred once. The CDR3 region is CASSLGFRANVLTF. As DNA, the CDR3 is TGTGCCAGCAGCCTAGGGTTTAGGGCCAACGTCCTGACTTTC. The chain joins TRBV3-1 to TRBJ2-6; no clear D. The germline V and J ends were trimmed by 4 bases and 5 bases, with 9 bases remaining between them. Germline V gene sequence: CDR1 LGHDT, CDR2 YNNKEL (reference sequence). This CDR3 region has 14 residues.

This clonotype was seen at least ten times. The rearrangement links TRBV6-6 to TRBJ2-1; TRBD2 aligns across 13 bases. CDR1 MNHNY and CDR2 SVGAGI come from the germline V gene (reference sequence). CDR3 length: 17 amino acids. J gave up 4 bases and V 0 bases, and 3 bases lay outside the gene matches. The CDR3 DNA follows: TGTGCCAGCAGTTACTCCGGACTAGCGGGGGTGTACAATGAGCAGTTCTTC. The encoded protein is CASSYSGLAGVYNEQFF.

This clonotype was found a few times. Sequence at one end of the junction differs from germline and may be a read error. The chain employs TRBV5-1 and TRBJ2-6, with D uncertain. Germline V CDR1 and CDR2: SGHRS, YFSETQ. This CDR3 contains 17 residues. The CDR3 is CAGSLDVAYSGANVLTF. The DNA of the CDR3 is TGCGCCGGCAGCTTGGACGTCGCCTACTCTGGGGCCAACGTCCTGACTTTC.

This clonotype has only a few counts. The rearrangement uses TRBV11-2 and TRBJ2-1; 15 positions agree with TRBD2. Germline CDR1 and CDR2: SGHAT and FQNNGV. The CDR3 runs to 19 residues. Trimming took 7 bases from V and 4 from J; bases not matched to a gene: 14. The CDR3 reads CASIPSRVGTSGGYNEQFF. The CDR3 coding sequence is TGTGCCAGCATACCAAGTAGGGTCGGGACTAGCGGGGGGTACAATGAGCAGTTCTTC.

Turning to this clonotype: An end of the junction differs from the germline gene, which may be a read error. The chain employs TRBV6-5 and TRBJ2-5; TRBD1 might be the D (5 bases). The DNA end lines up better with TRBJ2-1; the J call may be wrong. The CDR3 is 14 amino acids. CDR1 and CDR2 from the germline V gene are MNHEY and SVGAGI. The CDR3 reads CAGSYSYRNNEQFF. Written as DNA, the CDR3 is TGTGCCGGCAGTTACTCCTACAGGAACAATGAGCAGTTCTTC.

A few counts support this clonotype. The V and J genes are TRBV7-9 and TRBJ1-1; D is possibly TRBD1 (5 bases). There are 15 residues in the CDR3. Germline assignment: CDR1 SEHNR and CDR2 FQNEAQ (reference sequence). Trimming pared 5 bases from V and 3 bases from J, leaving 16 bases between. CDR3 nucleotides: TGTGCCAGCAGCCAATCCCAGGGAGTGGACACTGAAGCTTTCTTT. Its protein product is CASSQSQGVDTEAFF.

CDR3 coding DNA: TGTGCCAGCAGGATGGGGGGTACGCGACAGCCCCAGCATTTT. Its protein product is CASRMGGTRQPQHF. The chain links TRBV6-1 to TRBJ1-5, with D possibly matching TRBD1 (5 bases). V lost 6 bases, J lost 7 bases, and 16 bases lay in between. Germline CDR1 and CDR2: MNHNS and SASEGT. There are 14 residues in the CDR3.

The chain has TRBV7-9 and TRBJ2-1, with TRBD1 identical over 8 bases. The CDR3 runs 15 residues. V lost 2 bases, J lost 8 bases, and 8 bases stayed unmatched. CDR1 is SEHNR and CDR2 is FQNEAQ in the germline V gene (reference sequence). The chain's CDR3 is CASSLIPGGGYEQFF. The DNA of the CDR3 is TGTGCCAGCAGCTTAATCCCAGGGGGCGGTTATGAGCAGTTCTTC.

This clonotype was observed a handful of times. V and J are TRBV28 and TRBJ2-5; TRBD2 matches 10 bases. Per the germline V gene, CDR1 is MDHEN and CDR2 is SYDVKM. J gave up 1 base and V 4 bases, and 18 bases lay outside the gene matches. CDR3 length: 20 amino acids. The CDR3 region has the DNA TGTGCCAGCAGTTACCGGACAACAAAGATAGCGGGGGGCCTCCAAGAGACCCAGTACTTC. The encoded protein is CASSYRTTKIAGGLQETQYF.